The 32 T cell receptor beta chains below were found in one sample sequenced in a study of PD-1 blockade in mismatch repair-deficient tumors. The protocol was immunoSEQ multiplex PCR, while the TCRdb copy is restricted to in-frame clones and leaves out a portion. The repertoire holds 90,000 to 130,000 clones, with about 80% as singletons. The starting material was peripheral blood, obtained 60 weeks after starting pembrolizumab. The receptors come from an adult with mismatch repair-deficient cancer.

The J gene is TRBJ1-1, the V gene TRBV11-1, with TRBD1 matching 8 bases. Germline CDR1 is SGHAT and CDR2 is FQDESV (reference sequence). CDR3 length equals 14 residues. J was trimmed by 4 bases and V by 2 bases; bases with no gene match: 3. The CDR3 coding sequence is TGTGCCAGCAGCTTAAAACAGGGGGGCACTGAAGCTTTCTTT. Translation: CASSLKQGGTEAFF.

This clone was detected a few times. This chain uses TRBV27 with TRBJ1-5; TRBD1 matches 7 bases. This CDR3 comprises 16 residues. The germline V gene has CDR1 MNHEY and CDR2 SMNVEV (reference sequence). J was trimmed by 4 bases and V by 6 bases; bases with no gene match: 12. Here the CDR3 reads CASSLLTGLRNQPQHF. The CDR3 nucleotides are TGTGCCAGCAGCCTACTGACAGGGTTACGGAATCAGCCCCAGCATTTT.

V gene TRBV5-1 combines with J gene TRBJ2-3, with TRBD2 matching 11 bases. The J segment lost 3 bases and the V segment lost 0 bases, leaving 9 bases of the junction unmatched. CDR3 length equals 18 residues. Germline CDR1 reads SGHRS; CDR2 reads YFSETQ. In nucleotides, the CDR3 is TGCGCCAGCAGCTTGGTCGCCAGACTAGCGGGACGGACAGATACGCAGTATTTT. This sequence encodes CASSLVARLAGRTDTQYF. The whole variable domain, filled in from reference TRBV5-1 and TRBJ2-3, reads KAGVTQTPRYLIKTRGQQVTLSCSPISGHRSVSWYQQTPGQGLQFLFEYFSETQRNKGNFPGRFSGRQFSNSRSEMNVSTLELGDSALYLCASSLVARLAGRTDTQYFGPGTRLTVL.

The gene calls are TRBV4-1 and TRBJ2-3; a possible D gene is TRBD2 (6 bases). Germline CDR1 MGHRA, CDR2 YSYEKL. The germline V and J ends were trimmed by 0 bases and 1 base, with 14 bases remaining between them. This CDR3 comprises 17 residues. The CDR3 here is CASSQDFREPGTDTQYF. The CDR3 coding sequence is TGCGCCAGCAGCCAAGATTTCCGGGAGCCGGGCACAGATACGCAGTATTTT.

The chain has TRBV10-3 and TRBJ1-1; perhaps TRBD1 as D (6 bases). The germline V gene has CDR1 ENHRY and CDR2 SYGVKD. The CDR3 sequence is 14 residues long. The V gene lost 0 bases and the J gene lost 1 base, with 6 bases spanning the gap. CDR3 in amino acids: CAISESTGNTEAFF. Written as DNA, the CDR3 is TGTGCCATCAGTGAGTCGACAGGGAACACTGAAGCTTTCTTT.

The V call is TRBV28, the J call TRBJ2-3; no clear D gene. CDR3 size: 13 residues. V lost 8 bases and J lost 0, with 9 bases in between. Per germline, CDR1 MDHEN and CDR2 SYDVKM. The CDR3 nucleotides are TGTGCCAGCGAAATTTCTAGCACAGATACGCAGTATTTT. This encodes CASEISSTDTQYF.

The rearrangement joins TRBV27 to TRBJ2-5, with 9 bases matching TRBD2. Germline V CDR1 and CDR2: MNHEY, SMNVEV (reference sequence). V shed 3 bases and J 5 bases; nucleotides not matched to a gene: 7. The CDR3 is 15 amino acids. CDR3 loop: CASSFLAGKPETQYF. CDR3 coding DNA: TGTGCCAGCAGTTTTCTAGCGGGAAAACCGGAGACCCAGTACTTC.

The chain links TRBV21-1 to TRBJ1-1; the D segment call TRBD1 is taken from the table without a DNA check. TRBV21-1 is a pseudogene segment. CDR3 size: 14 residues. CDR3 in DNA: TGTGCCAGCAGCGGACAGATTGGTTCCACTGAAGCTTTCTTT. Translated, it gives CASSGQIGSTEAFF.

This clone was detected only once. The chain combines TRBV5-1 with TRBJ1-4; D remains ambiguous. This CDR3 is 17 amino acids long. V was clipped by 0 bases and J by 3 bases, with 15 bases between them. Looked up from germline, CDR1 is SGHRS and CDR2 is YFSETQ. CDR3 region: CASSLANGDGANEKLFF. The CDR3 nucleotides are TGCGCCAGCAGCTTGGCCAACGGCGATGGTGCTAATGAAAAACTGTTTTTT.

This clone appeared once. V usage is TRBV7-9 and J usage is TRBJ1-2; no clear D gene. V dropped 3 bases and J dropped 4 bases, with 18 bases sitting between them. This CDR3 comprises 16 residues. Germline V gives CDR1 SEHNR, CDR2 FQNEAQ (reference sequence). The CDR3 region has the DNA TGTGCCAGCAGCTTTAGCGAATGGGAGAAGGTCTATGGCTACACCTTC. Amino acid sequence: CASSFSEWEKVYGYTF.

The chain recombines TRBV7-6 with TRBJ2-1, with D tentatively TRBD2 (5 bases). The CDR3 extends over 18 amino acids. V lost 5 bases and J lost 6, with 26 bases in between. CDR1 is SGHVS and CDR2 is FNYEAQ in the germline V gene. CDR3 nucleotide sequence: TGTGCCAGCAGCCCCGACGGGAATGCGGACTTCTTATCCAATGAGCAGTTCTTC. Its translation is CASSPDGNADFLSNEQFF.

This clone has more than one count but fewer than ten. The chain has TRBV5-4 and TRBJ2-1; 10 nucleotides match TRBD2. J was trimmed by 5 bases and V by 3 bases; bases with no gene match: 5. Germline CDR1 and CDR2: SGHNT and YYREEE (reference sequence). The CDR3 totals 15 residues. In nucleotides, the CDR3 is TGTGCCAGCAGCTCCGGGACTAGCGCAAACAATGAGCAGTTCTTC. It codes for CASSSGTSANNEQFF. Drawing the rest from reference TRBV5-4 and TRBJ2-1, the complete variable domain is ETGVTQSPTHLIKTRGQQVTLRCSSQSGHNTVSWYQQALGQGPQFIFQYYREEENGRGNFPPRFSGLQFPNYSSELNVNALELDDSALYLCASSSGTSANNEQFFGPGTRLTVL.

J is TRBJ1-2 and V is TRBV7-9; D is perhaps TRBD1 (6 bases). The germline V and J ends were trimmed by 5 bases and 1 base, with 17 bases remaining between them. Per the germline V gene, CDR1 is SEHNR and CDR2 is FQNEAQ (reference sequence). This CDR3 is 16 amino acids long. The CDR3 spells CASSPGGPRSNYGYTF. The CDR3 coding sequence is TGTGCCAGCAGCCCCGGGGGCCCACGTAGTAACTATGGCTACACCTTC.

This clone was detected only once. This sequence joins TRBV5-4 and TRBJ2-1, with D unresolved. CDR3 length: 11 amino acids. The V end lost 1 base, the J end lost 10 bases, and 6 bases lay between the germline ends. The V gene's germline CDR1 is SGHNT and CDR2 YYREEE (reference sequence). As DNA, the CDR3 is TGTGCCAGCAGCTTGACTCGCGAGCAGTTCTTC. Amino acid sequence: CASSLTREQFF.

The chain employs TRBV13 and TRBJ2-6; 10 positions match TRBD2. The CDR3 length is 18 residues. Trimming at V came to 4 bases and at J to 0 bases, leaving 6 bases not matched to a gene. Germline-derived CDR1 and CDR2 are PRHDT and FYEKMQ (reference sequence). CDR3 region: CASSYWTSGVSGANVLTF. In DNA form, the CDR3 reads TGTGCCAGCAGCTACTGGACTAGCGGCGTCTCTGGGGCCAACGTCCTGACTTTC. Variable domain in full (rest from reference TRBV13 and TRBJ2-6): AAGVIQSPRHLIKEKRETATLKCYPIPRHDTVYWYQQGPGQDPQFLISFYEKMQSDKGSIPDRFSAQQFSDYHSELNMSSLELGDSALYFCASSYWTSGVSGANVLTFGAGSRLTVL.

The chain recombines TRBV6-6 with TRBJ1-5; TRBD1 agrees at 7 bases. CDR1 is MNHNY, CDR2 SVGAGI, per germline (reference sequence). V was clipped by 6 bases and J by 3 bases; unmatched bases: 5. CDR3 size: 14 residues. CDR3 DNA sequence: TGTGCCAGCAGAGAGACAGGGTTCAATCAGCCCCAGCATTTT. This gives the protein CASRETGFNQPQHF.

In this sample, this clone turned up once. DNA of the CDR3: TGTGCCAGCAGCTTCGGGAAAGGGGGAAGCAATGAGCAGTTCTTC. It yields the protein CASSFGKGGSNEQFF. The chain uses TRBV7-8 and TRBJ2-1, with D possibly TRBD1 on 6 matching bases. This CDR3 contains 15 residues. V was trimmed by 3 bases and J by 6 bases, leaving 15 bases between them. From germline, CDR1 is SGHVS and CDR2 FQNEAQ.

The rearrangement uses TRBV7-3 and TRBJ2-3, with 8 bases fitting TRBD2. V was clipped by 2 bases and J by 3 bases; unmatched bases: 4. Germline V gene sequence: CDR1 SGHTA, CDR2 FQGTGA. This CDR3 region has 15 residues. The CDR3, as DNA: TGTGCCAGCAGCTTAGTGCGGGAGGATACAGATACGCAGTATTTT. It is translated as CASSLVREDTDTQYF. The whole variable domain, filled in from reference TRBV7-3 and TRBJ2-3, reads GAGVSQTPSNKVTEKGKYVELRCDPISGHTALYWYRQSLGQGPEFLIYFQGTGAADDSGLPNDRFFAVRPEGSVSTLKIQRTERGDSAVYLCASSLVREDTDTQYFGPGTRLTVL.

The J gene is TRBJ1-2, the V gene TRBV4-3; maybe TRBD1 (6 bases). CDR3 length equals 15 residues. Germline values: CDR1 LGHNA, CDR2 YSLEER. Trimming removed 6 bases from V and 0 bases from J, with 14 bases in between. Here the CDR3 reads CASSPGTNTNYGYTF. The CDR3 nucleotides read TGCGCCAGCAGTCCCGGGACAAATACTAACTATGGCTACACCTTC.

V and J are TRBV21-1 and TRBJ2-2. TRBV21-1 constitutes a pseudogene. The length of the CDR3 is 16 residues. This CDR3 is CASSKSWTAVHGELFF. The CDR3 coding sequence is TGTGCCAGCAGCAAATCTTGGACCGCCGTTCACGGGGAGCTGTTTTTT.

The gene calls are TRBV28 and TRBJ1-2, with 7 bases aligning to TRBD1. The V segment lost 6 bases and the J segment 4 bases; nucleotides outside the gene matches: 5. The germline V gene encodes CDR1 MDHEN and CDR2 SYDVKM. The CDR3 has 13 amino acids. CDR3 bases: TGTGCCAGCAGGGACAGGAGAGGCTATGGCTACACCTTC. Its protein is CASRDRRGYGYTF.

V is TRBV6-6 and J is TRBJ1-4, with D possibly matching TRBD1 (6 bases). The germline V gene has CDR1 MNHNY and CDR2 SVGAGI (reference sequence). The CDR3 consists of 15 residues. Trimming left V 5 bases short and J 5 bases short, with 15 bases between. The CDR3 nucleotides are TGTGCCAGCAGTCCCTGGGACAAAGGCAATGAAAAACTGTTTTTT. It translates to CASSPWDKGNEKLFF.

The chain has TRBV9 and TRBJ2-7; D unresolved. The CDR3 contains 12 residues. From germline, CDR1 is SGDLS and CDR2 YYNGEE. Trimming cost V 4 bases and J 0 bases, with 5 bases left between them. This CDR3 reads CASSSSSYEQYF. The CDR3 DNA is TGTGCCAGCAGCTCGAGCTCCTACGAGCAGTACTTC.

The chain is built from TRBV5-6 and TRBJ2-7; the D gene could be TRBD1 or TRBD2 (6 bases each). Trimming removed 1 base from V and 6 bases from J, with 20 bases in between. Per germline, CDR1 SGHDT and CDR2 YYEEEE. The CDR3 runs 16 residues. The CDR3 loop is CASSLIRRGIRGEQYF. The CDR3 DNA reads TGTGCCAGCAGCTTGATTCGTCGCGGGATCAGGGGCGAGCAGTACTTC.

The DNA of the CDR3 is TGTGCCAGCAGCTTAGTTGCGGGTTCCAACACCGGGGAGCTGTTTTTT. Amino acids: CASSLVAGSNTGELFF. This chain uses TRBV7-9 with TRBJ2-2; tentatively, D is TRBD2 (5 bases). Germline V gene sequence: CDR1 SEHNR, CDR2 FQNEAQ (reference sequence). The V end lost 1 base, the J end lost 2 bases, and 11 bases lay between the germline ends. This CDR3 contains 16 residues.

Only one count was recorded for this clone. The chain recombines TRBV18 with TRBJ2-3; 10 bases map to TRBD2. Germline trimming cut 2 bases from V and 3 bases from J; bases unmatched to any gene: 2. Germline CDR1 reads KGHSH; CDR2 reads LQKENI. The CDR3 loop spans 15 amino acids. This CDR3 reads CASSPTSGNTDTQYF. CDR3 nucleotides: TGTGCCAGCTCACCAACTAGCGGGAATACAGATACGCAGTATTTT.

The CDR3 coding sequence is TGCGCCAGTCAAAGAATTGGGACTACAGAGTACTTC. Translated, it gives CASQRIGTTEYF. The chain links TRBV10-2 to TRBJ2-7, with 7 bases lining up with TRBD2. CDR1 and CDR2 (germline): WSHSY, SAAADI. The V and J ends lost 9 bases and 11 bases, in that order; junction bases with no gene match: 13. The CDR3 contains 12 residues.

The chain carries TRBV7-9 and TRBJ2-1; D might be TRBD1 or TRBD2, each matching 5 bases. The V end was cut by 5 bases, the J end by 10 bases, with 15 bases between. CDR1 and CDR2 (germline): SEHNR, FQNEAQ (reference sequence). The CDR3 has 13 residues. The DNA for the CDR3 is TGTGCCAGCAGCCCAAAGGGACCAACCGAGCAGTTCTTC. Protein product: CASSPKGPTEQFF.

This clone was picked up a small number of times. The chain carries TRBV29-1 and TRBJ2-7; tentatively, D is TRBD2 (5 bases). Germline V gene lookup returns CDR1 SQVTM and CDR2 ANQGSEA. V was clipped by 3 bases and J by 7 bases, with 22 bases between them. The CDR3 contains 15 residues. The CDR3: CSVDSETGVGEEQYF. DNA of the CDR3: TGCAGCGTTGATTCAGAGACCGGGGTAGGAGAAGAGCAGTACTTC.

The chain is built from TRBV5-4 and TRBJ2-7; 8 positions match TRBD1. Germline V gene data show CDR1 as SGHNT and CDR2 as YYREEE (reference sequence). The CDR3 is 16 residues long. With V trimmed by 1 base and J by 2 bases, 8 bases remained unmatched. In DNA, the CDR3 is TGTGCCAGCAGCTTGACGCGGGACAGGTTCCCCTACGAGCAGTACTTC. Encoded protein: CASSLTRDRFPYEQYF. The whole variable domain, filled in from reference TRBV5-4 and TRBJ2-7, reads ETGVTQSPTHLIKTRGQQVTLRCSSQSGHNTVSWYQQALGQGPQFIFQYYREEENGRGNFPPRFSGLQFPNYSSELNVNALELDDSALYLCASSLTRDRFPYEQYFGPGTRLTVT.

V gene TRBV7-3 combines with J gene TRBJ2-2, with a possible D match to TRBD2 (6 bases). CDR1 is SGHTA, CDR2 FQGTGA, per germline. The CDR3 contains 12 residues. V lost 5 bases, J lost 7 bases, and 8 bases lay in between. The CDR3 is CASSGGSGELFF. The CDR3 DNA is TGTGCCAGCAGCGGGGGGAGCGGGGAGCTGTTTTTT.

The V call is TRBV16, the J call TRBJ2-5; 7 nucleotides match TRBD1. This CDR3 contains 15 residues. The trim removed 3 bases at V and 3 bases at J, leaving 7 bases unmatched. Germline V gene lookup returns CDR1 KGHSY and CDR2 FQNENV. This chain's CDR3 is CASSQGSTGKETQYF. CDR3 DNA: TGTGCCAGCAGCCAGGGTTCGACAGGGAAAGAGACCCAGTACTTC. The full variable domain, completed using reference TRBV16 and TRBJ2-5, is GEEVAQTPKHLVRGEGQKAKLYCAPIKGHSYVFWYQQVLKNEFKFLISFQNENVFDETGMPKERFSAKCLPNSPCSLEIQATKLEDSAVYFCASSQGSTGKETQYFGPGTRLLVL.